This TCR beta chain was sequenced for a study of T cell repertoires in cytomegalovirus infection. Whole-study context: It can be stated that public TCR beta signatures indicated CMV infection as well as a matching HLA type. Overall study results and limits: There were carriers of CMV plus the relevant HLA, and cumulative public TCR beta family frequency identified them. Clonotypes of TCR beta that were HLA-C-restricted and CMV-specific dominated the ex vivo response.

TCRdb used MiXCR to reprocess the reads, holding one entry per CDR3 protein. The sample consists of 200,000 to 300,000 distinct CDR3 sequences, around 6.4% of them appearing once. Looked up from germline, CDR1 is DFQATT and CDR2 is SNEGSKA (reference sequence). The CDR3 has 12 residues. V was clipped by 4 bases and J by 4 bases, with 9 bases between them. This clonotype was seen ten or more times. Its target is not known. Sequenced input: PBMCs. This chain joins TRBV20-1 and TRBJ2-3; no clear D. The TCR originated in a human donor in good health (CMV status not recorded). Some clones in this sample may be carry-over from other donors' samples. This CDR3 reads CSAINNADTQYF. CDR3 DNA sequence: TGCAGTGCTATAAACAACGCAGATACGCAGTATTTT.